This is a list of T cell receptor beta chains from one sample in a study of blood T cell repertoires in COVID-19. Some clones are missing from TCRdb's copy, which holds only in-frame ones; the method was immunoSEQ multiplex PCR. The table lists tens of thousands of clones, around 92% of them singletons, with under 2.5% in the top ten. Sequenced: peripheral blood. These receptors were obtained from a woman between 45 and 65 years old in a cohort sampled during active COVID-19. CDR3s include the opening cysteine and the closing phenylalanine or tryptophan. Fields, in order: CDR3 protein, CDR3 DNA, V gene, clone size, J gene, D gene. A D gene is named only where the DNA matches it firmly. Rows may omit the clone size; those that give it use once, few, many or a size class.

CATSRGGQGIYEQYF TGTGCCACCAGCAGAGGGGGACAGGGGATTTACGAGCAGTACTTC TRBV15 NA TRBJ2-7 TRBD1
CASSFLTGAGGTEAFF TGTGCCAGCAGTTTTTTGACCGGGGCCGGGGGGACTGAAGCTTTCTTT TRBV27 NA TRBJ1-1 NA
CSASLIVGGNSGNTIYF TGCAGTGCTAGTTTAATAGTAGGCGGGAACTCTGGAAACACCATATATTTT TRBV20-1 NA TRBJ1-3 NA
CASSGRGQSYNEQFF TGCGCCAGCAGTGGTAGGGGACAGTCCTACAATGAGCAGTTCTTC TRBV10-2 NA TRBJ2-1 TRBD1
CASSQENPYEQYF TGTGCCAGCTCCCAGGAAAATCCCTACGAGCAGTACTTC TRBV18 NA TRBJ2-7 NA
CSALSDDTQYF TGCAGCGCCCTATCCGATGATACGCAGTATTTT TRBV29-1 NA TRBJ2-3 NA
CAWSVEGNTIYF TGTGCCTGGAGTGTGGAGGGAAACACCATATATTTT TRBV30 NA TRBJ1-3 NA
CAISHGTSRTGGGEQFF TGTGCCATCAGCCACGGGACTAGCCGCACGGGTGGGGGTGAGCAGTTCTTC TRBV10-3 NA TRBJ2-1 TRBD2
CASSVGPWRDNSPLHF TGTGCCAGCAGCGTAGGACCGTGGAGAGATAATTCACCCCTCCACTTT TRBV9 NA TRBJ1-6 NA
CASSRERSSYNEQFF TGTGCCAGCAGCCGAGAGCGATCCTCCTACAATGAGCAGTTCTTC TRBV3-1/TRBV3-2 NA TRBJ2-1 NA
CASREYNWRVKRQPQHF TGTGCCAGTAGGGAGTATAATTGGAGGGTAAAGCGTCAGCCCCAGCATTTT TRBV19 NA TRBJ1-5 NA
CASSSSPGSGNYGYTF TGTGCCAGCAGCTCATCACCGGGTTCGGGAAACTATGGCTACACCTTC TRBV11-3 NA TRBJ1-2 NA
CSASSARDYGYTF TGCAGTGCTAGTTCTGCCAGGGACTATGGCTACACCTTC TRBV20-1 once TRBJ1-2 NA
CASSPGTRGTEQYF TGTGCCAGCAGCCCCGGGACTAGGGGCACCGAGCAGTACTTC TRBV7-9 NA TRBJ2-7 TRBD2
CASSLTGQYNSPLHF TGTGCCAGCAGCCTGACGGGACAGTATAATTCACCCCTCCACTTT TRBV9 NA TRBJ1-6 TRBD1
CASSLGGRSGNTIYF TGTGCCAGCAGCTTAGGCGGGAGGTCTGGAAACACCATATATTTT TRBV13 NA TRBJ1-3 NA
CASSLEWLAGELFF TGCGCCAGCAGCTTGGAATGGCTAGCCGGGGAGCTGTTTTTT TRBV5-1 NA TRBJ2-2 NA
CSVESGSGNTIYF TGCAGCGTTGAGTCAGGCTCTGGAAACACCATATATTTT TRBV29-1 NA TRBJ1-3 NA
CAWSRKGQAAFF TGTGCCTGGAGCCGGAAAGGACAGGCAGCTTTCTTT TRBV30 once TRBJ1-1 TRBD1
CASSLGQNGYTF TGTGCCAGCAGTTTAGGGCAGAATGGCTACACCTTC TRBV12-3/TRBV12-4 NA TRBJ1-2 NA
CASSSRGAGGNQPQHF TGTGCCAGCAGTTCCAGGGGGGCAGGGGGCAATCAGCCCCAGCATTTT TRBV6-5 NA TRBJ1-5 TRBD1
CASSPLNGELFF TGTGCCAGCTCACCATTAAACGGGGAGCTGTTTTTT TRBV18 NA TRBJ2-2 NA
CASRGRLAGQETQYF TGTGCCAGCAGGGGCCGACTAGCGGGGCAAGAGACCCAGTACTTC TRBV11-2 NA TRBJ2-5 TRBD2
CASRGTGGMTGELFF TGCGCCAGCAGGGGGACAGGGGGCATGACCGGGGAGCTGTTTTTT TRBV5-1 NA TRBJ2-2 TRBD1
CASSPNTGTGVYNEQFF TGTGCCAGCTCACCAAATACCGGGACAGGGGTCTACAATGAGCAGTTCTTC TRBV18 NA TRBJ2-1 TRBD1
CASSLGGPLGTEAFF TGCGCCAGCAGCTTGGGGGGCCCCCTAGGCACTGAAGCTTTCTTT TRBV5-1 once TRBJ1-1 NA
CSASPTGAESPLHF TGCAGTGCTAGTCCCACGGGAGCGGAATCACCCCTCCACTTT TRBV20-1 NA TRBJ1-6 NA
CASSRGGDSYEQYF TGCGCCAGCAGTAGGGGTGGAGACTCCTACGAGCAGTACTTC TRBV10-1 NA TRBJ2-7 NA
CASREQGHEQYF TGTGCCAGCAGGGAACAGGGGCACGAGCAGTACTTC TRBV2 NA TRBJ2-7 TRBD1
CASRPPGGGADTQYF TGCGCCAGCAGGCCCCCGGGAGGGGGCGCAGATACGCAGTATTTT TRBV5-1 NA TRBJ2-3 NA
CASSPSSGVSNQPQHF TGTGCCAGCTCACCATCCTCGGGTGTTAGCAATCAGCCCCAGCATTTT TRBV18 NA TRBJ1-5 NA
CASSLGGSLADTQYF TGCGCCAGTTCCCTTGGCGGGAGTTTGGCGGATACGCAGTATTTT TRBV5-1 NA TRBJ2-3 TRBD2
CASSRMREGSYNEQFF TGTGCCAGCTCACGTATGAGGGAGGGATCCTACAATGAGCAGTTCTTC TRBV18 NA TRBJ2-1 TRBD2
CASSQESKTGYGYTF TGTGCCAGCAGCCAAGAATCGAAGACAGGCTATGGCTACACCTTC TRBV3-1/TRBV3-2 NA TRBJ1-2 NA
CASSEATGLANTGELFF TGTGCCAGCAGTGAAGCCACAGGGTTAGCGAACACCGGGGAGCTGTTTTTT TRBV2 NA TRBJ2-2 NA
CASSFTGNEQFF TGCGCCAGCAGTTTTACAGGGAATGAGCAGTTCTTC TRBV10-2 NA TRBJ2-1 NA
CASSQTGSKIYEQYF TGTGCCAGCAGCCAGACAGGGTCAAAGATCTACGAGCAGTACTTC TRBV7-9 NA TRBJ2-7 TRBD1
CASSQDQWGVSYEQYF TGCGCCAGCAGCCAAGATCAATGGGGGGTTTCCTACGAGCAGTACTTC TRBV4-1 NA TRBJ2-7 NA
CASSQASGSYGYTF TGTGCCAGCAGCCAAGCATCTGGCAGCTATGGCTACACCTTC TRBV3-1/TRBV3-2 once TRBJ1-2 NA
CASSNRQGTYEQYF TGTGCCAGTAGTAATCGACAGGGGACATACGAGCAGTACTTC TRBV19 NA TRBJ2-7 TRBD1
CAWADTGGTMNTEAFF TGTGCCTGGGCGGACACAGGGGGCACAATGAACACTGAAGCTTTCTTT TRBV30 NA TRBJ1-1 TRBD1
CASSNSTTNEKLFF TGCGCCAGCAGCAACAGCACAACTAATGAAAAACTGTTTTTT TRBV5-1 NA TRBJ1-4 NA
CASSTPKQGYF TGTGCCAGTAGTACCCCAAAACAGGGTTACTTC TRBV19 NA TRBJ2-4 NA
CASSLGVDTQYF TGTGCCAGCAGTTTAGGCGTAGATACGCAGTATTTT TRBV12-3/TRBV12-4 NA TRBJ2-3 NA
CASSTQGTLYEQYF TGTGCCAGCAGCACCCAAGGGACTCTGTACGAGCAGTACTTC TRBV7-8 NA TRBJ2-7 NA
CASSKNQGAPTSTEAFF TGTGCCAGCAGCAAAAACCAGGGGGCTCCTACTAGCACTGAAGCTTTCTTT TRBV21-1 few TRBJ1-1 NA
CASSLTASTNYGYTF TGTGCCAGCAGTTTGACGGCTAGCACTAACTATGGCTACACCTTC TRBV27 NA TRBJ1-2 NA
CASSLRPGNGEQFF TGTGCTAGCAGCCTACGTCCGGGGAATGGTGAGCAGTTCTTC TRBV7-7 NA TRBJ2-1 NA
CASSSQGAGNTIYF TGTGCCAGCAGTTCGCAGGGTGCAGGAAACACCATATATTTT TRBV6-5 NA TRBJ1-3 NA
CASSFQGYYEQYF TGCGCCAGCAGCTTTCAGGGGTATTACGAGCAGTACTTC TRBV5-1 few TRBJ2-7 NA
CASSSQGLAGGSKQYF TGCGCCAGCAGCTCCCAGGGACTAGCGGGAGGTTCCAAGCAGTACTTC TRBV5-1 NA TRBJ2-7 TRBD2
CASKKGGLSGELFF TGTGCCAGCAAGAAGGGAGGGTTGAGCGGGGAGCTGTTTTTT TRBV6-5 NA TRBJ2-2 TRBD2
CAISKGGNADTQYF TGTGCCATCAGCAAAGGGGGTAACGCAGATACGCAGTATTTT TRBV10-3 NA TRBJ2-3 NA
CASIQGTGPFREQYF TGTGCCAGCATTCAAGGAACAGGCCCCTTCCGGGAGCAGTACTTC TRBV6-5 NA TRBJ2-7 NA
CASSVPPDSYEQYF TGTGCCAGCAGCGTCCCGCCCGACAGCTACGAGCAGTACTTC TRBV9 NA TRBJ2-7 NA
CASSSPGGEKLFF TGTGCCAGCAGCTCCCCAGGGGGAGAAAAACTGTTTTTT TRBV9 NA TRBJ1-4 TRBD1
CARRVGTGGSGANVLTF TGTGCCAGGAGGGTTGGGACAGGAGGTTCCGGGGCCAACGTCCTGACTTTC TRBV2 NA TRBJ2-6 TRBD1
CASSSGGRTYRTSGANVLTF TGTGCCAGCAGCTCCGGGGGGAGGACCTACCGAACTTCTGGGGCCAACGTCCTGACTTTC TRBV5-5 NA TRBJ2-6 TRBD2
CASSIGEGPLYTF TGCGCCAGCAGCATCGGTGAGGGTCCGCTCTACACCTTC TRBV5-1 NA TRBJ1-2 NA
CASSLRYNEQFF TGTGCCAGCAGCCTGCGCTACAATGAGCAGTTCTTC TRBV3-1/TRBV3-2 NA TRBJ2-1 NA